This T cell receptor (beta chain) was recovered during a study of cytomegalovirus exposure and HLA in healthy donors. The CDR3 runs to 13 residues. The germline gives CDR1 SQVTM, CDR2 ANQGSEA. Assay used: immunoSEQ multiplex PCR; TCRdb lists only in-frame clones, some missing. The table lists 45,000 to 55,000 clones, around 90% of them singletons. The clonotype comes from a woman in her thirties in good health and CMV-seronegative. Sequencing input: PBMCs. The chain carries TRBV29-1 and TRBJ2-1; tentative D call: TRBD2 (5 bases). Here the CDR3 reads CSIYPGSYNEQFF. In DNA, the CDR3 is TGCAGTATTTATCCGGGATCCTACAATGAGCAGTTCTTC.